The 18 T cell receptor beta chains below all came from one sample that was sequenced in a study of T cell clonotyping in hematopoietic cell transplantation. Sample time point: recipient sample about 28 days before transplant, after cytoreduction. TCRdb's copy holds only in-frame clones and misses some; the assay was immunoSEQ multiplex PCR. The repertoire holds tens of thousands of clones, 60% to 80% seen once, with roughly 6% in the top ten. The sample consisted of peripheral blood mononuclear cells, taken before stem cell transplant. The origin of the receptors is a man aged 45-60 years with myelodysplastic syndrome. Some clones in this sample may be carry-over from other donors' samples.

This chain joins TRBV5-1 and TRBJ2-1; D possibly corresponds to TRBD2 (6 bases). The V gene's germline CDR1 is SGHRS and CDR2 YFSETQ. CDR3 length: 13 residues. V dropped 1 base and J dropped 7 bases, with 9 bases sitting between them. CDR3 loop: CASSLPGGNEQFF. The CDR3 DNA sequence: TGCGCCAGCAGCTTGCCCGGGGGTAATGAGCAGTTCTTC.

The chain couples TRBV9 to TRBJ2-2; D remains ambiguous. The CDR3 has 16 residues. Germline V CDR1 and CDR2: SGDLS, YYNGEE. The V end lost 0 bases, the J end lost 6 bases, and 15 bases lay between the germline ends. The CDR3 nucleotides read TGTGCCAGCAGCGTAGCCAGAAGGGCAGGAGCCGGGGAGCTGTTTTTT. As protein: CASSVARRAGAGELFF.

CDR3 sequence reads: CASSLGDRVNSPLHF. As DNA, the CDR3 is TGTGCCAGCAGCTTGGGGGACAGGGTGAATTCACCCCTCCACTTT. This chain connects TRBV5-6 to TRBJ1-6; 9 positions match TRBD1. The CDR3 runs to 15 residues. The trim removed 0 bases at V and 7 bases at J, leaving 2 bases unmatched. CDR1 and CDR2 (germline): SGHDT, YYEEEE. The full variable domain, its missing parts supplied by reference TRBV5-6 and TRBJ1-6, is DAGVTQSPTHLIKTRGQQVTLRCSPKSGHDTVSWYQQALGQGPQFIFQYYEEEERQRGNFPDRFSGHQFPNYSSELNVNALLLGDSALYLCASSLGDRVNSPLHFGNGTRLTVT.

The chain employs TRBV5-4 and TRBJ1-5; D uncertain. The V and J ends lost 0 bases and 11 bases respectively, with 6 bases between them. Per germline, CDR1 SGHNT and CDR2 YYREEE (reference sequence). This CDR3 contains 11 residues. CDR3 sequence: CASSLERTQHF. CDR3 sequence (DNA): TGTGCCAGCAGCTTGGAACGCACCCAGCATTTT.

J is TRBJ2-7 and V is TRBV25-1; the match to TRBD2 covers 9 bases. CDR3 length: 15 residues. The germline CDR1 and CDR2 sequences are MGHDK and SYGVNS. Losses at the gene ends were 7 bases for V and 4 bases for J; bases not matched to a gene: 11. CDR3 coding DNA: TGTGCCAGCATCTCGGCGGGAGGGCCCTCTTACGAGCAGTACTTC. Protein: CASISAGGPSYEQYF.

J is TRBJ2-3 and V is TRBV5-1; tentatively, D is TRBD1 (6 bases). Trimming stripped 3 bases from V and 6 bases from J, with 14 bases between. CDR1 SGHRS and CDR2 YFSETQ come from the germline V gene. There are 14 residues in the CDR3. The CDR3 nucleotides read TGCGCCAGCAGCTGGGGGCAGGGTGGGGATACGCAGTATTTT. This sequence encodes CASSWGQGGDTQYF.

This rearrangement joins TRBV19 to TRBJ2-1; 7 nucleotides line up with TRBD1. CDR1 is LNHDA, CDR2 SQIVND, per germline (reference sequence). The CDR3 is 14 amino acids. With 6 bases clipped from V and 4 bases from J, the junction kept 6 bases outside the gene matches. The CDR3 is CASRLQQGYNEQFF. CDR3 DNA: TGTGCCAGTAGACTTCAACAGGGGTACAATGAGCAGTTCTTC.

The chain links TRBV5-4 to TRBJ2-2; D gene unclear. This CDR3 has 12 residues. V was trimmed by 2 bases and J by 10 bases, leaving 9 bases between them. CDR1 is SGHNT and CDR2 is YYREEE in the germline V gene (reference sequence). The CDR3 DNA follows: TGTGCCAGCAGCTTAGGCTCCGAGGAGCTGTTTTTT. Translation: CASSLGSEELFF.

The chain has TRBV30 and TRBJ2-3; D gene uncertain. Trimming took 0 bases from V and 4 from J, leaving 8 bases between them. The CDR3 covers 13 residues. In germline, CDR1 is GTSNPN, CDR2 SVGIG (reference sequence). The CDR3 reads CAWSVHLPDTQYF. For the CDR3, the DNA is TGTGCCTGGAGTGTACATCTGCCAGATACGCAGTATTTT.

The J gene is TRBJ2-2, the V gene TRBV5-1; D may be TRBD1 or TRBD2 (5 bases each). V gave up 4 bases and J gave up 0 bases, with 13 bases separating them. In germline, CDR1 is SGHRS, CDR2 YFSETQ. The CDR3 has 16 residues. CDR3 loop: CASSPSVGANTGELFF. The CDR3 bases are TGCGCCAGCAGCCCCTCAGTGGGGGCGAACACCGGGGAGCTGTTTTTT.

This clone has only a few counts. The chain recombines TRBV19 with TRBJ2-7; possibly TRBD1 for D (5 bases). V was trimmed by 5 bases and J by 3 bases, leaving 14 bases between them. This CDR3 has 14 amino acids. Germline lookup yields CDR1 LNHDA and CDR2 SQIVND (reference sequence). The CDR3 DNA reads TGTGCCAGTAGTCGGACCCAGGGAATCTACGAGCAGTACTTC. Residues: CASSRTQGIYEQYF.

In this sample, this clone turned up a few times. The DNA of the CDR3 is TGCGCCAGCAGCCTTAGGGAGGGGATCCTAGTATACGAGCAGTACTTC. Its protein product is CASSLREGILVYEQYF. The chain uses TRBV4-1 and TRBJ2-7; 7 bases align to TRBD2. Germline-derived CDR1 and CDR2 are MGHRA and YSYEKL. After removal of 4 bases from V and 4 bases from J, the junction contained 13 bases not matched to a gene. The CDR3 length is 16 residues.

CDR3 sequence: CASTSSGITEAFF. The CDR3 region has the DNA TGTGCCAGCACCTCTTCGGGGATAACTGAAGCTTTCTTT. This chain connects TRBV6-5 to TRBJ1-1; no firm D call. Germline V gene lookup returns CDR1 MNHEY and CDR2 SVGAGI. The CDR3 has 13 residues. Trimming cost V 7 bases and J 5 bases, with 14 bases left between them.

The chain links TRBV7-8 to TRBJ2-5; 8 bases agree with TRBD2. The germline V gene encodes CDR1 SGHVS and CDR2 FQNEAQ. This CDR3 has 15 residues. J lost 4 bases, V lost 3 bases, and 7 bases had no gene match. The CDR3 is CASSLSGGVRETQYF. CDR3 in DNA: TGTGCCAGCAGCTTGAGCGGGGGAGTACGAGAGACCCAGTACTTC.

The chain carries TRBV6-5 and TRBJ1-2, with 7 bases aligning to TRBD1. This CDR3 comprises 14 residues. CDR1 and CDR2 (germline): MNHEY, SVGAGI. V shed 0 bases, J shed 9 bases, and the junction held 7 bases outside the gene matches. The CDR3 sequence is CASSYSVTGKSYTF. In DNA, the CDR3 is TGTGCCAGCAGTTACTCAGTGACAGGGAAGAGCTACACCTTC.

The rearrangement uses TRBV6-5 and TRBJ1-6, with D perhaps TRBD1 (5 bases). The germline V gene encodes CDR1 MNHEY and CDR2 SVGAGI. V gave up 3 bases and J gave up 4 bases, with 13 bases separating them. The CDR3 is 16 amino acids. As DNA, the CDR3 is TGTGCCAGCAGTTATCAGCGGGGCAAATATAATTCACCCCTCCACTTT. It translates to CASSYQRGKYNSPLHF.

This rearrangement joins TRBV6-5 to TRBJ2-7; maybe TRBD2 (6 bases). Germline CDR1 is MNHEY and CDR2 is SVGAGI. The CDR3 has 15 residues. Trimming stripped 3 bases from V and 1 base from J, with 13 bases between. The CDR3 region has the DNA TGTGCCAGCAGTTATCGGGAGACGGCGTCCTACGAGCAGTACTTC. It yields the protein CASSYRETASYEQYF.

Worth noting for this clone: At the DNA level, this CDR3 is encoded by other sequences in the same sample as well. The chain carries TRBV30 and TRBJ2-7; tentative D call: TRBD1 (6 bases). Trimming removed 3 bases from V and 4 bases from J, with 7 bases in between. From germline, CDR1 is GTSNPN and CDR2 SVGIG (reference sequence). The CDR3 covers 11 residues. The CDR3 reads CAWRTGYEQYF. CDR3 coding DNA: TGTGCCTGGAGGACAGGTTACGAGCAGTACTTC.